This T cell receptor beta chain was captured by sequencing in a study of OX40 agonist ivuxolimab in advanced cancers. Study results and limitations: Within 6 weeks, CD4+ and CD8+ blood T cells expanded clonally at 0.1 to 3.0 mg/kg. Low normalized T-cell clonal expansion was also seen in some nonresponders. On average, CD8+ T cells showed a greater number of expanded clones than CD4+.

The CDR3 is 12 residues long. Germline loops: CDR1 SGHDT, CDR2 YYEEEE. In regard to this clone: The antigen remains unidentified. One junction end does not reproduce the germline sequence, and a read error may be involved.

Using immunoSEQ multiplex PCR, the repertoire was profiled, and TCRdb retains in-frame clones only, with some absent. The sample contains about 84,000 clones, approximately 88% of which appear only once. This receptor was identified in an adult with an advanced solid tumor such as melanoma, head and neck, liver or kidney cancer. The sequencing here drew on CD4+ or CD8+ T cells sorted from blood, taken in a trial of the OX40 agonist ivuxolimab. V is TRBV5-6 and J is TRBJ2-7; 7 nucleotides align to TRBD1. The CDR3 nucleotides read TGTGCCAGCAGCTTGGGTCCGGGACAGTCCCACTTC. It specifies CASSLGPGQSHF.